A selection of T cell receptor beta chains follows, all from one sample in a study of shared T cell receptors in the human thymus. The table came from immunoSEQ multiplex PCR; TCRdb's copy has only in-frame clones and leaves some out. The repertoire has approximately 730,000 clones, 80% to 90% of them found once; the top ten carry about 0.011%. The data were also submitted as part of a second study, on human thymus T cells.

The sequencing input was thymocytes. These receptors originate from a girl less than two years old with a congenital heart defect. CDR3s include the opening cysteine and the closing phenylalanine or tryptophan. The order of the fields is clone size, J gene, CDR3 length, V gene, D gene, CDR3 DNA, CDR3 protein. The D gene is left open where the match is weak. Part of the rows lack a size; the others show once, few, many or a class for expanded clones.

NA,TRBJ2-1,14,TRBV19,NA,TGTGCCAGTAGTGGGGTAGCGGCTGGCAATGAGCAGTTCTTC,CASSGVAAGNEQFF
NA,TRBJ1-1,14,TRBV7-6,NA,TGTGCCAGCAGCTCCCCGGGTCCGGGAGTGGACCTTTTCTTT,CASSSPGPGVDLFF
NA,TRBJ1-3,15,TRBV4-3,NA,TGCGCCAGCAGCCAAGGGTCGGGTTCTGGAAACACCATATATTTT,CASSQGSGSGNTIYF
NA,TRBJ2-4,18,TRBV5-1,TRBD2,TGCGCCAGCAGCCCCGGGACTAGCGGGGGGCTAGCCAAAAACATTCAGTACTTC,CASSPGTSGGLAKNIQYF
NA,TRBJ2-5,22,TRBV4-3,TRBD1,TGCGCCAGCAGCCAAGGCGGGTTATGGCCGGGGACAGGGAGTCAATTTCGAGAGACCCAGTACTTC,CASSQGGLWPGTGSQFRETQYF
once,TRBJ1-1,13,TRBV5-4,NA,TGTGCCAGCAGCGGGGCTAGGATGCCGGAAGCTTTCTTT,CASSGARMPEAFF
NA,TRBJ1-5,16,TRBV27,NA,TGTGCCAGCAGTTTCAGCCCGGGTTATAGCAATCAGCCCCAGCATTTT,CASSFSPGYSNQPQHF
NA,TRBJ2-7,14,TRBV14,TRBD1,TGTGCCAGCAGCCACCGGGACAGGGGAAGCGAGCAGTACTTC,CASSHRDRGSEQYF
NA,TRBJ2-3,13,TRBV5-8,NA,TGTGCCAGCAGCCCCACAGCGGCAGATACGCAGTATTTT,CASSPTAADTQYF
NA,TRBJ1-4,15,TRBV27,NA,TGTGCCAGCCGAACCATCCGGGACTGGAATGAAAAACTGTTTTTT,CASRTIRDWNEKLFF
NA,TRBJ2-7,15,TRBV27,NA,TGTGCCAGCAGCAGCAACAGGGAGATAAGCTACGAGCAGTACTTC,CASSSNREISYEQYF
NA,TRBJ1-2,16,TRBV5-1,TRBD1,TGCGCCAGCAGCTTGACCCTAGAGGACAGGGACTATGGCTACACCTTC,CASSLTLEDRDYGYTF
NA,TRBJ1-2,12,TRBV19,NA,TGTGCCAGTCGGAACGACAGGTATGGCTACACCTTC,CASRNDRYGYTF
NA,TRBJ1-1,16,TRBV4-1,TRBD1,TGCGCCAGCAGCCGAGGACAGGGGGCGGTGAACACTGAAGCTTTCTTT,CASSRGQGAVNTEAFF
NA,TRBJ1-1,16,TRBV7-8,NA,TGTGCCAGCAGCTTAGGTCCGTCTCGGGGAACCACTGAAGCTTTCTTT,CASSLGPSRGTTEAFF
once,TRBJ2-2,22,TRBV1,NA,TGCACCAGCAGCCAAGGGGGGGCCCTACCCGGGACTAGCGGGGGGAACACCGGGGAGCTGTTTTTT,CTSSQGGALPGTSGGNTGELFF
NA,TRBJ2-7,14,TRBV6-1,NA,TGTGCCAGCAAAAGAAGTAAAGGGGGCTACGAGCAGTACTTC,CASKRSKGGYEQYF
few,TRBJ1-1,16,TRBV14,NA,TGTGCCAGCAGCCAAGGGCAGGGCAAAATGAACACTGAAGCTTTCTTT,CASSQGQGKMNTEAFF
once,TRBJ2-5,14,TRBV2,NA,TGTGCCAGCATTCGCACACCAAGTCGAGAGACCCAGTACTTC,CASIRTPSRETQYF
NA,TRBJ2-5,17,TRBV28,TRBD2,TGTGCCAGCAGTTTAAGGGTAGCGGGGGCCCACCAAGAGACCCAGTACTTC,CASSLRVAGAHQETQYF
NA,TRBJ2-1,12,TRBV2,NA,TGTGCCAGCAGTCAGGCGGGCAATGAGCAGTTCTTC,CASSQAGNEQFF
NA,TRBJ1-1,15,TRBV5-3,TRBD1,TGTGCCAGAAGCTCACACAGGGGGGACAACACTGAAGCTTTCTTT,CARSSHRGDNTEAFF
NA,TRBJ1-1,17,TRBV5-1,TRBD1,TGCGCCAGCAGCTTGGATCGGGTTAGGACAGGGGGGACTGAAGCTTTCTTT,CASSLDRVRTGGTEAFF
NA,TRBJ2-5,16,TRBV14,TRBD1,TGTGCCAGCAGCCACGACCGCCAGGGGGTTCAAGAGACCCAGTACTTC,CASSHDRQGVQETQYF
NA,TRBJ1-2,17,TRBV4-1,NA,TGCGCCAGCAGCCAAGCGTGGTCGGCAGGTACTAACTATGGCTACACCTTC,CASSQAWSAGTNYGYTF
once,TRBJ2-1,13,TRBV18,NA,TGTGCCAGCTCACCACAACACAACAATGAGCAGTTCTTC,CASSPQHNNEQFF
NA,TRBJ2-3,14,TRBV5-8,NA,TGTGCCAGCAGCTTGGGGTCGCGGACAGATACGCAGTATTTT,CASSLGSRTDTQYF
NA,TRBJ2-3,16,TRBV9,TRBD2,TGTGCCAGCAGCCCACTCCGCGGCGGGGGGGAGGATACGCAGTATTTT,CASSPLRGGGEDTQYF
NA,TRBJ2-7,20,TRBV14,TRBD1,TGTGCCAGCAGCCAAGCCGCAGCCCCACGGCAGGGGGCGGCGGTCTACGAGCAGTACTTC,CASSQAAAPRQGAAVYEQYF
NA,TRBJ2-5,16,TRBV4-1,NA,TGCGCCAGCAGCCCCGGCAGCAGGGCCGATAATGAGACCCAGTACTTC,CASSPGSRADNETQYF
NA,TRBJ2-3,18,TRBV10-1,TRBD2,TGCGCCAGCAGTGTATCGGCGGGGGGGACAAAGAACACAGATACGCAGTATTTT,CASSVSAGGTKNTDTQYF
NA,TRBJ1-1,17,TRBV19,NA,TGTGCCAGTAGTTCCACGCCCCTCTCAGGAATGAACACTGAAGCTTTCTTT,CASSSTPLSGMNTEAFF
NA,TRBJ1-5,17,TRBV4-3,TRBD1,TGCGCCAGCAGCCAGTCCAGGGGGCACCTTAGCAATCAGCCCCAGCATTTT,CASSQSRGHLSNQPQHF
NA,TRBJ2-5,16,TRBV6-6,TRBD2,TGTGCCAGCACCCATCTTTGGCGGGGGGCGGAAGAGACCCAGTACTTC,CASTHLWRGAEETQYF
NA,TRBJ2-5,17,TRBV7-9,TRBD1,TGTGCCAGCAGCCTAACGACCTTAACAGGGGTGAGGGAGACCCAGTACTTC,CASSLTTLTGVRETQYF